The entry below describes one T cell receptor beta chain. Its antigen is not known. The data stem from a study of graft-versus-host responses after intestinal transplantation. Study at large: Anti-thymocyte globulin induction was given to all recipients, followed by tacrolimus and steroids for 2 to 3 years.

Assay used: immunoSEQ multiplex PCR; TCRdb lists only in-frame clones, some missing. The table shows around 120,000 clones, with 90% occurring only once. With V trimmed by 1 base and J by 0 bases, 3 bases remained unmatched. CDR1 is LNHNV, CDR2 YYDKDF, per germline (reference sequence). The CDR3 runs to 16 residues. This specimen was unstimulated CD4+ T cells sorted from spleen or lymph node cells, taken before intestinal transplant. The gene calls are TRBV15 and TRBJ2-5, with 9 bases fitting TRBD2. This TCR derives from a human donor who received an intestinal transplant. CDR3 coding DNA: TGTGCCACCAGCAGAGGCGCTAGCGGGGACCAAGAGACCCAGTACTTC. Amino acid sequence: CATSRGASGDQETQYF.